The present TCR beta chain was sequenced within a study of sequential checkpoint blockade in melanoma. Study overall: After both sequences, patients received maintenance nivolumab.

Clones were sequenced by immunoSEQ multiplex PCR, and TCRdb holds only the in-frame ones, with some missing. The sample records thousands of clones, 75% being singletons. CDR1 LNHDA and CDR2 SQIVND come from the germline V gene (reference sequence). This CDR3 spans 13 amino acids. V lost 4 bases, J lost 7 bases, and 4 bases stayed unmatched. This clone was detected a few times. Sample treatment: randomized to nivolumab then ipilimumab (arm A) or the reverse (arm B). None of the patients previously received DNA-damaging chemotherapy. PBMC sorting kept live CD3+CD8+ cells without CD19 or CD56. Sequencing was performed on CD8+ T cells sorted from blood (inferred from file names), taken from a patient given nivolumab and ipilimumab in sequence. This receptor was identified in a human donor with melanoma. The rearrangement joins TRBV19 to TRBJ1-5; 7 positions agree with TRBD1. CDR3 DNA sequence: TGTGCCAGTAGTACACAGGGGACCCAGCCCCAGCATTTT. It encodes CASSTQGTQPQHF.